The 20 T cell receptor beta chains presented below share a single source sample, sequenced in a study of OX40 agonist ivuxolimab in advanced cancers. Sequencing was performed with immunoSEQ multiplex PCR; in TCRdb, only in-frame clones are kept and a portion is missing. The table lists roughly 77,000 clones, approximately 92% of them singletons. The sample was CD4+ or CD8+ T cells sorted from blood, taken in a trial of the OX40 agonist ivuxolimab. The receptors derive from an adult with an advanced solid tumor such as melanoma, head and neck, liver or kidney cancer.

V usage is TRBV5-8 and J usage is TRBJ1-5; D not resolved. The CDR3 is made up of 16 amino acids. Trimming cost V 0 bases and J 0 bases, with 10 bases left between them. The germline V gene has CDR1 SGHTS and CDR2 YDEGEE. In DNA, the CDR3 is TGTGCCAGCAGCTTGGCCCGGGCATATAGCAATCAGCCCCAGCATTTT. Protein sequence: CASSLARAYSNQPQHF.

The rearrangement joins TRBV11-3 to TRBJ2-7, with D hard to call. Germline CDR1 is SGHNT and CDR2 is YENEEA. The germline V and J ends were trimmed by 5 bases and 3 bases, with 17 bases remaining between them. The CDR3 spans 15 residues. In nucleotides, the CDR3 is TGTGCCAGCAGCCAAGATACTCAGGCCTACTACGAGCAGTACTTC. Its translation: CASSQDTQAYYEQYF.

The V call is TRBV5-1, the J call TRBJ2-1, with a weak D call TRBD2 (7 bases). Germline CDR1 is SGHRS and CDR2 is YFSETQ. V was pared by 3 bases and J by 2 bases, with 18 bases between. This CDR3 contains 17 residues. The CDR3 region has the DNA TGCGCCAGCAGCTGGGAGGGGGGAGGAAGAGCCTACAATGAGCAGTTCTTC. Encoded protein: CASSWEGGGRAYNEQFF.

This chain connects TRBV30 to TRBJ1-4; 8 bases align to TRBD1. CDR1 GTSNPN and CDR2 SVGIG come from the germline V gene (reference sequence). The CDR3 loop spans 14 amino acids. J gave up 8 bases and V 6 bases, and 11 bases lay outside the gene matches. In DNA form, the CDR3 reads TGTGCCTGTCCTGATGACAGGGGCGGGGAAAAACTGTTTTTT. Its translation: CACPDDRGGEKLFF.

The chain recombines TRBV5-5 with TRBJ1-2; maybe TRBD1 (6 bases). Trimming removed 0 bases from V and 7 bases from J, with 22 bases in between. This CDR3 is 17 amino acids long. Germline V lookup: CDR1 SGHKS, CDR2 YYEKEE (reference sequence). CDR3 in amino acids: CASSLVPTAGQYGGYTF. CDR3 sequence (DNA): TGTGCCAGCAGCTTGGTCCCCACGGCAGGACAGTACGGTGGCTACACCTTC. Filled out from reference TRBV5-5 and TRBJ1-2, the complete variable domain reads DAGVTQSPTHLIKTRGQQVTLRCSPISGHKSVSWYQQVLGQGPQFIFQYYEKEERGRGNFPDRFSARQFPNYSSELNVNALLLGDSALYLCASSLVPTAGQYGGYTFGSGTRLTVV.

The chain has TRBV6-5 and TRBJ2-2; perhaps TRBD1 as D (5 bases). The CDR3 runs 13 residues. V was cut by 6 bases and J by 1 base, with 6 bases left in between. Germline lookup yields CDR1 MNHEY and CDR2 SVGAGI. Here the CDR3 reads CASRGRNTGELFF. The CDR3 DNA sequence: TGTGCCAGCAGGGGGCGGAACACCGGGGAGCTGTTTTTT.

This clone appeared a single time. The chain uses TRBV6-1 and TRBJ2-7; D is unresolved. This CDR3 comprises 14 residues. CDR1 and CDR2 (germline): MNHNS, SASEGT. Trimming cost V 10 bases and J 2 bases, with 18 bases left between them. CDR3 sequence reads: CAITTGRSAYEQYF. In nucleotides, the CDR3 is TGTGCCATTACGACCGGACGGTCCGCCTACGAGCAGTACTTC.

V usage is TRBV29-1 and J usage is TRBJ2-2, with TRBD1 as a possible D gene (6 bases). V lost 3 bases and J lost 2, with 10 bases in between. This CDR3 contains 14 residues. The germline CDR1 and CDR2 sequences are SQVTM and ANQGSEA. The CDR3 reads CSVERGQNTGELFF. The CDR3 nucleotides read TGCAGCGTTGAGAGGGGACAAAACACCGGGGAGCTGTTTTTT.

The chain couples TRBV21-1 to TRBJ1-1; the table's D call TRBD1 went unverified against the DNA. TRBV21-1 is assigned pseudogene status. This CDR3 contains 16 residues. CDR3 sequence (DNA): TGTGCCAGCAGCAATTCTCCGGACAGGGTCTTCACTGAAGCTTTCTTT. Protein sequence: CASSNSPDRVFTEAFF.

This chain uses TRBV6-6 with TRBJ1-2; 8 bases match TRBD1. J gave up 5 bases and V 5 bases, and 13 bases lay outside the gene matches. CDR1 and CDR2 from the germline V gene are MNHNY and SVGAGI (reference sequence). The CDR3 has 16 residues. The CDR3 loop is CASSPGQGQGAYGYTF. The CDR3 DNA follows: TGTGCCAGCAGTCCGGGGCAAGGACAGGGAGCGTATGGCTACACCTTC.

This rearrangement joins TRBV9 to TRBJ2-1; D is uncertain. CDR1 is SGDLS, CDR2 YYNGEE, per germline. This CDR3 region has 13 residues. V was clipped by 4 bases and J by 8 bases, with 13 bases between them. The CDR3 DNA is TGTGCCAGCAGCTCCATAAATCTCGATGAGCAGTTCTTC. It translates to CASSSINLDEQFF.

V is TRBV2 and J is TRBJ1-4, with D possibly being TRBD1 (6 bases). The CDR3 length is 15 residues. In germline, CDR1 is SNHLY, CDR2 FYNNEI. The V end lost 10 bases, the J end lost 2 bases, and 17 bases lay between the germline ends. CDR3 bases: TGTGCCACACAAGGGAGGACAGCTACTAATGAAAAACTGTTTTTT. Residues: CATQGRTATNEKLFF.

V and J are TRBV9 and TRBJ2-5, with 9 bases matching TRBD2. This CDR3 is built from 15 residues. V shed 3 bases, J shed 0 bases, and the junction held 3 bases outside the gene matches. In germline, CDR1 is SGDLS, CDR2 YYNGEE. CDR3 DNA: TGTGCCAGCAGCGCAACTAGCGGGTACCAAGAGACCCAGTACTTC. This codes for CASSATSGYQETQYF.

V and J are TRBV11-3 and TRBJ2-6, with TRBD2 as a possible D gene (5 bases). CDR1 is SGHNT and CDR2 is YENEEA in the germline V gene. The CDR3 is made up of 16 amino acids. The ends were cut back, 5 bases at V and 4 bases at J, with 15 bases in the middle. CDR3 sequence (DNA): TGTGCCAGCAGCCCCGGACTGACTTCAGGGGCCAACGTCCTGACTTTC. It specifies CASSPGLTSGANVLTF.

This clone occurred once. CDR3 protein: CASSLGTSGSLTDTQYF. CDR3 in DNA: TGTGCCAGCAGCCTCGGGACTAGCGGATCTCTCACAGATACGCAGTATTTT. This sequence joins TRBV5-8 and TRBJ2-3; TRBD2 aligns across 11 bases. With V trimmed by 4 bases and J by 2 bases, 9 bases remained unmatched. This CDR3 comprises 17 residues. Germline V lookup: CDR1 SGHTS, CDR2 YDEGEE. Using reference TRBV5-8 and TRBJ2-3 for the parts outside the CDR3, the full variable domain is EAGVTQSPTHLIKTRGQQATLRCSPISGHTSVYWYQQALGLGLQFLLWYDEGEERNRGNFPPRFSGRQFPNYSSELNVNALELEDSALYLCASSLGTSGSLTDTQYFGPGTRLTVL.

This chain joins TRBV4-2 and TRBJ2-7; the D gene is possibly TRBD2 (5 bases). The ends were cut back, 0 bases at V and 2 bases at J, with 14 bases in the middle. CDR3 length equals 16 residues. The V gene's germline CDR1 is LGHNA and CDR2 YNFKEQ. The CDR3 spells CASSQERVADPYEQYF. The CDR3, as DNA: TGTGCCAGCAGCCAAGAGAGGGTAGCTGATCCCTACGAGCAGTACTTC.

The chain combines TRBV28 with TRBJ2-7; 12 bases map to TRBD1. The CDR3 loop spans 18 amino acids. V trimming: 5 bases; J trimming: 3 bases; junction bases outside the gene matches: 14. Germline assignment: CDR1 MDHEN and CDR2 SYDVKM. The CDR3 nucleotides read TGTGCCAGCAGTCCGCTAGGGGGACAGGGGGCCATTTACTACGAGCAGTACTTC. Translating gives CASSPLGGQGAIYYEQYF. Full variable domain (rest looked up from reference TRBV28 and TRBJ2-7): DVKVTQSSRYLVKRTGEKVFLECVQDMDHENMFWYRQDPGLGLRLIYFSYDVKMKEKGDIPEGYSVSREKKERFSLILESASTNQTSMYLCASSPLGGQGAIYYEQYFGPGTRLTVT.

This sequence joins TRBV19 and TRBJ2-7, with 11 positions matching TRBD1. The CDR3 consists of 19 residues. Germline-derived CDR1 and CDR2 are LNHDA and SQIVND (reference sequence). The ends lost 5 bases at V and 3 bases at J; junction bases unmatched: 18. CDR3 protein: CASSPGTGGSTPSRYEQYF. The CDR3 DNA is TGTGCCAGTAGTCCTGGGACAGGGGGATCAACACCCTCACGCTACGAGCAGTACTTC.

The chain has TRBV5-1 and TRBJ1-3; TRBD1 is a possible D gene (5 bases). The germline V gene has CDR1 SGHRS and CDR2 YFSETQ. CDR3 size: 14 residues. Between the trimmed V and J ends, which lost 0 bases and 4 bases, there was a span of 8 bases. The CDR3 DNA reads TGCGCCAGCAGCTTGGTAGGGGCCGGAAACACCATATATTTT. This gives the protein CASSLVGAGNTIYF.

Here the CDR3 reads CASSIVAGTTNNEQFF. CDR3 in DNA: TGTGCCAGTAGTATAGTCGCCGGGACTACGAACAATGAGCAGTTCTTC. The V gene is TRBV19, the J gene TRBJ2-1; 7 bases align to TRBD2. Looked up from germline, CDR1 is LNHDA and CDR2 is SQIVND (reference sequence). The V and J ends lost 1 base and 5 bases, in that order; junction bases with no gene match: 8. This CDR3 has 16 residues. The variable domain in full, with the rest retrieved from reference TRBV19 and TRBJ2-1, is DGGITQSPKYLFRKEGQNVTLSCEQNLNHDAMYWYRQDPGQGLRLIYYSQIVNDFQKGDIAEGYSVSREKKESFPLTVTSAQKNPTAFYLCASSIVAGTTNNEQFFGPGTRLTVL.